The entry that follows covers one T cell receptor (beta chain) sequence. The data derive from a study of blood T cell repertoires in COVID-19. Trimming took 5 bases from V and 4 from J; bases not matched to a gene: 4. The CDR3 spans 13 residues. Germline V gives CDR1 LNHDA, CDR2 SQIVND (reference sequence). TCRdb's table, derived via immunoSEQ multiplex PCR, lists solely in-frame clones and lacks some. The data contain fewer than 350,000 clones, about 85% of them seen just once; the ten biggest clones take up about 2.5%. Sequenced material: PBMCs or T cells enriched from blood (not recorded which). This chain joins TRBV19 and TRBJ2-7; 8 positions match TRBD1. This clonotype was obtained from a woman between 45 and 65 years old who had recovered from COVID-19. CDR3 sequence (DNA): TGTGCCAGTAGTCCTGGGGACAGGTACGAGCAGTACTTC. It encodes CASSPGDRYEQYF.